This TCR beta chain was captured by sequencing in a study of Ad26.COV2.S vaccination and SARS-CoV-2 variants. Stated treatment: 15 to 20 received Ad26.COV2.S at low or high dose, single or two shots; about 5 received placebo; per-sample allocation not given. Collection of samples fell on day 63 after the first vaccine or placebo injection. Points on this clone: The antigen is undetermined.

The table came from immunoSEQ multiplex PCR; TCRdb's copy has only in-frame clones and leaves some out. The profile covers roughly 320,000 clones, with roughly 91% appearing a single time and 3.4% taken by the ten largest. V was cut by 1 base and J by 7 bases, with 13 bases left in between. This CDR3 spans 13 amino acids. Germline V lookup: CDR1 GTSNPN, CDR2 SVGIG (reference sequence). Study conclusions and caveats: Vaccinees and placebo recipients showed similar non-spike TCR breadth. Using TCR breadth and depth analyses may have led to underestimated total T cell responses.

The clonotype originates from a person between 18 and 65 years old who received the Ad26.COV2.S COVID-19 vaccine or a placebo. The J gene is TRBJ1-2, the V gene TRBV30, with D maybe TRBD1 (5 bases). Sequences were derived from peripheral blood, sampled in a trial of Ad26.COV2.S vaccine versus placebo. The CDR3 loop reads CAWSAGQGLGYTF. Written as DNA, the CDR3 is TGTGCCTGGAGTGCGGGTCAGGGTCTTGGCTACACCTTC.